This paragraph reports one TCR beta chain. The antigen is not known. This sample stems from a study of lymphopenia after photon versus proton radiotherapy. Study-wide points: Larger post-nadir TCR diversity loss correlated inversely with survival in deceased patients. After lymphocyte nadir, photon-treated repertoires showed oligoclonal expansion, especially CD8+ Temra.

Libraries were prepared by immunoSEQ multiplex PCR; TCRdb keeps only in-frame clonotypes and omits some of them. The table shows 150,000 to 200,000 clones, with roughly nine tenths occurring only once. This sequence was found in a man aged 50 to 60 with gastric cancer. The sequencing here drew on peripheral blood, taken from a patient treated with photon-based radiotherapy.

CDR3 DNA: TGTGCCAGCAGTTACCCCCCTAGCGACGAGCAGTACTTC. Translating it yields CASSYPPSDEQYF. The V and J genes are TRBV6-8 and TRBJ2-7, with D possibly TRBD2 on 6 matching bases. V dropped 2 bases and J dropped 5 bases, with 10 bases sitting between them. Germline lookup yields CDR1 MNHGY and CDR2 SAAAGT. This CDR3 has 13 amino acids.